This TCR beta chain comes out of a study of CD4 T cells in relation to SARS-CoV-2 and coronaviruses (dated by TCRdb to the early 2020s). The study in broad terms: In the ViraFEST assay, PBMCs were cultured with antigen for nine to ten days, after which TCR beta CDR3s were sequenced to identify clonal expansions specific to the antigen. The negative reference condition was either a culture with an HIV-1 Nef peptide pool or a culture with no peptide. Expansion assays from other donors in the study were sequenced with a different, Illumina-based TCR-beta assay. The Adaptive Biotechnologies TCR-sequencing kit was used to sequence samples from a few pre-COVID donors and the naive versus memory experiments, while other data came from Illumina-based sequencing. The study assessed, at the TCR clonotype level, memory CD4+ T cell crossreactivity between SARS-CoV-2 and common cold coronavirus spike proteins. Using patient-derived lymphoblastoid cell lines, the shared crossreactive spike epitopes were mapped to their HLA restriction. Overall study results and their limits: Small numbers of patients and of tested TCRs limited the study. Crossreactive clones showed significantly weaker SARS-CoV-2-driven expansion than monoreactive clones, consistent with antigenic imprinting. Crossreactivity analysis was centred on spike protein, so crossreactivity against other viral proteins was not assessed. About 65% of donors had memory CD4+ clonotypes that crossrecognized SARS-CoV-2 and at least one common cold coronavirus spike. Pre-pandemic and post-infection samples were not both contributed by any donor, so tracing of the source of pre-existing responses was limited.

Receptor libraries were prepared by the immunoSEQ multiplex PCR assay. Turning to the authors' computational methods: Preprocessing removed nonproductive sequences and CDR3s not starting with C, not ending with F or W, or shorter than 7 amino acids. Antigen-specific clonotypes were called with the MANAFEST web app, based on expansion relative to reference and other culture wells. A clone was considered positive if significant expansion relative to the reference culture was observed in 2 of 3 replicate wells at an FDR below 0.05. For a clone to be considered positive, significant expansion relative to all other tandem wells and an odds ratio above 5 were also required. After three terminal residues were trimmed from each end, CDR3 homology was quantified as pairwise Levenshtein distance using the stringdist R package. This is the immuneACCESS table as TCRdb keeps it, with only in-frame sequences that have V and J called. A part of the clones is gone; compared with another copy, unresolved V genes explain less than half, and the rest is unexplained. From that table come the V and J calls and clone size; the DNA was used to work out D and trimming. This sample holds approximately 20,000 clones; approximately 82% were observed only once. The ten largest make up around 15% of the sample.

V gives up 3 bases and J gives up 0 bases, and the segment between their germline ends measures 12 bases. The germline V gene (reference sequence) gives CDR1 as LNHDA and CDR2 as SQIVND. Reading from cysteine to phenylalanine, the CDR3 counts 16 amino acids. This entry keeps only the CDR3 DNA: 48 bases, framed from base 1. CD4+ T cells from unexposed donors were collected before the COVID-19 pandemic (2011-2018). Following 10 days of culture, the EasySep CD4+ T cell isolation kit was used to isolate CD4+ T cells. As far as cell numbers permitted, CD4+ T cells from unexposed donors were tested for reactivity against SARS-CoV-2 S and N as well as four spike pools from common cold coronaviruses. Approximately 2 million PBMCs per well were cultured in IMDM with approximately 5% human AB serum and approximately 10 IU/ml IL-2. Half of the culture medium was replaced with fresh IL-2-containing medium on days 3 and 7. In general, triplicate replicate wells were used for every peptide culture condition. Leukapheresis product for the unexposed donors was purchased commercially. Ficoll-Paque PLUS gradient centrifugation was used to isolate PBMCs from either whole blood or leukapheresis product. PBMCs were either cryopreserved at -140°C or used fresh in the expansion assay. The QIAamp Micro DNA Kit was used to extract genomic DNA from the CD4+ T cells.

As regards this clone: Its antigen remains undetermined. Base qualities were left out, and no much larger clone turns up one base away.

The rearranged chain carries TRBV19 and TRBJ1-5; a weak D assignment points to TRBD1 (5 bases agree). The clonotype comes from a human donor in good health. The specimen sequenced was CD4+ T cells from PBMCs, cultured in vitro. The CDR3 region reads CASSMFTGHSNQPQHF. The sequenced DNA: TGTGCCAGTAGTATGTTTACAGGCCATAGCAATCAGCCCCAGCATTTT. Reference TRBV19 and TRBJ1-5 genes cover what lies past the CDR3, so the full variable domain is DGGITQSPKYLFRKEGQNVTLSCEQNLNHDAMYWYRQDPGQGLRLIYYSQIVNDFQKGDIAEGYSVSREKKESFPLTVTSAQKNPTAFYLCASSMFTGHSNQPQHFGDGTRLSIL.